The source of this T cell receptor beta chain is a study of blood T cell repertoires in COVID-19. The repertoire was sequenced with immunoSEQ multiplex PCR; TCRdb's copy has only in-frame clones and lacks some. The repertoire includes about 90,000 clones, around 87% of them detected once, and about 15% sits in the top ten. CDR1 is SGHKS, CDR2 YYEKEE, per germline (reference sequence). V gave up 4 bases and J gave up 4 bases; unmatched junction bases: 15. This CDR3 region has 19 residues. The chain carries TRBV5-5 and TRBJ2-6; 9 bases match TRBD1. The sequence was collected from a human donor in a cohort sampled during active COVID-19. What was sequenced was peripheral blood. The CDR3 DNA reads TGTGCCAGCAGCCCCCGACCCGGGACAGGGACTCGGGGGGCCAACGTCCTGACTTTC. Translating gives CASSPRPGTGTRGANVLTF.